This TCR beta chain was profiled in a study of shared clonotypes between healthy human individuals. Turning to the study itself: Donors had three CD4 naive, three CD4 memory, two CD8 naive and one CD8 memory plate apiece.

Assay used: immunoSEQ multiplex PCR; TCRdb lists only in-frame clones, some missing. The table records around 990,000 clones, approximately 80% of them present only once. V was pared by 7 bases and J by 7 bases, with 20 bases between. Germline V gives CDR1 MDHEN, CDR2 SYDVKM. The CDR3 consists of 15 residues. Source material: memory CD4+ T cells from PBMCs. Sample subset: CD45RA-negative fraction. This sequence was found in a young man in good health. Some clones in this sample may be carry-over from other donors' samples. The gene calls are TRBV28 and TRBJ2-1, with D possibly being TRBD1 (6 bases). The CDR3 nucleotides are TGTGCCAGCACCAGACCCAGGGGAAGAGAGAATGAGCAGTTCTTC. Protein sequence: CASTRPRGRENEQFF.